This section outlines one T cell receptor (beta chain) sequence together with its context. This specimen comes from a study of cytotoxic CD8 clonotypes in ibrutinib-treated CLL. The germline V and J ends were trimmed by 8 bases and 2 bases, with 12 bases remaining between them. Germline-derived CDR1 and CDR2 are SNHLY and FYNNEI. The CDR3 extends over 13 amino acids. The method was immunoSEQ multiplex PCR; TCRdb's version includes in-frame clones alone and lacks a portion of them. The data contain fewer than 20,000 clones, approximately 64% of them singletons. The rearrangement joins TRBV2 to TRBJ2-5; D possibly matches TRBD1 or TRBD2 (5 bases each). The source material was PBMCs, sampled after 12 months of ibrutinib treatment. This sequence was found in a human donor with chronic lymphocytic leukemia. This CDR3 is CASGPGTQETQYF. CDR3 DNA: TGTGCCAGCGGCCCAGGGACGCAAGAGACCCAGTACTTC.